A single sample is the source of the 18 T cell receptor beta chains below, sequenced in a study of blood T cell repertoires in COVID-19. Clones were sequenced by immunoSEQ multiplex PCR, and TCRdb holds only the in-frame ones, with some missing. This table has 83,000 or so clones, around nine tenths appearing once. The sample comprised peripheral blood. These TCRs come from a man older than 75 with active or convalescent COVID-19.

The genes are TRBV10-1 and TRBJ2-1; 9 nucleotides match TRBD2. The germline CDR1 and CDR2 sequences are WNHNN and SYGVQD (reference sequence). This CDR3 contains 17 residues. The V segment lost 0 bases and the J segment 9 bases; nucleotides outside the gene matches: 12. CDR3 nucleotide sequence: TGCGCCAGCAGTGAGTCCGTTGCGGGAGGGAGGGTCCTTGAGCAGTTCTTC. The encoded protein is CASSESVAGGRVLEQFF.

V usage is TRBV9 and J usage is TRBJ2-3; 8 bases are shared with TRBD2. CDR3 size: 16 residues. The V gene's germline CDR1 is SGDLS and CDR2 YYNGEE. Unmatched junction bases numbered 7, after V lost 4 bases and J lost 0 bases. In DNA form, the CDR3 reads TGTGCCAGCAGCCCATTACTAGCGGTGAGCACAGATACGCAGTATTTT. Translation: CASSPLLAVSTDTQYF. The full variable domain, completed using reference TRBV9 and TRBJ2-3, is DSGVTQTPKHLITATGQRVTLRCSPRSGDLSVYWYQQSLDQGLQFLIQYYNGEERAKGNILERFSAQQFPDLHSELNLSSLELGDSALYFCASSPLLAVSTDTQYFGPGTRLTVL.

This clone came up a few times. The chain employs TRBV2 and TRBJ2-2; 9 bases match TRBD2. The CDR3 length is 13 residues. V shed 7 bases, J shed 6 bases, and the junction held 3 bases outside the gene matches. CDR1 is SNHLY and CDR2 is FYNNEI in the germline V gene. CDR3 loop: CASMEREAGELFF. CDR3 coding DNA: TGTGCCAGCATGGAGCGGGAGGCCGGGGAGCTGTTTTTT.

The chain has TRBV2 and TRBJ1-2; 7 bases are a match to TRBD1. The CDR3 runs 14 residues. Per germline, CDR1 SNHLY and CDR2 FYNNEI. V gave up 7 bases and J gave up 8 bases; unmatched junction bases: 13. The CDR3 sequence is CASIVGTGVGGYTF. CDR3 sequence (DNA): TGTGCCAGCATAGTCGGTACAGGGGTAGGAGGCTACACCTTC.

V gene TRBV28 combines with J gene TRBJ1-2; D not certain. This CDR3 is 12 amino acids long. In germline, CDR1 is MDHEN, CDR2 SYDVKM. V gave up 7 bases and J gave up 5 bases, with 11 bases separating them. The CDR3 region has the DNA TGTGCCAGCACCCTTGAGAATTATGGCTACACCTTC. Amino acid sequence: CASTLENYGYTF.

The chain combines TRBV5-4 with TRBJ1-1, with TRBD1 as a possible D gene (6 bases). The CDR3 totals 15 residues. Germline V gene data show CDR1 as SGHNT and CDR2 as YYREEE (reference sequence). V was shortened by 3 bases and J by 1 base, with 13 bases between the two germline ends. The chain's CDR3 is CASSSQGRANTEAFF. The CDR3 region has the DNA TGTGCCAGCAGCTCGCAGGGGCGGGCGAACACTGAAGCTTTCTTT.

The CDR3 is CASSHRRENTEAFF. The CDR3 nucleotides are TGCGCCAGCAGTCATCGCCGGGAGAACACTGAAGCTTTCTTT. This chain joins TRBV5-1 and TRBJ1-1; D call uncertain. Germline CDR1 and CDR2: SGHRS and YFSETQ. CDR3 length: 14 amino acids. V lost 5 bases and J lost 1, with 12 bases in between.

The V and J genes are TRBV28 and TRBJ2-1; D is possibly TRBD1 (5 bases). The CDR3 extends over 14 amino acids. The germline V gene encodes CDR1 MDHEN and CDR2 SYDVKM. V lost 2 bases and J lost 7, with 12 bases in between. CDR3 sequence (DNA): TGTGCCAGCAGTTTAAGAAGTCCAGGGAATGAGCAGTTCTTC. It codes for CASSLRSPGNEQFF.

This clone came up a few times. The genes are TRBV27 and TRBJ1-5, with a possible D match to TRBD1 (5 bases). CDR3 length equals 14 residues. Trimming took off 2 bases at V and 6 bases at J, with 11 bases between the two ends. Germline V lookup: CDR1 MNHEY, CDR2 SMNVEV (reference sequence). The CDR3 DNA is TGTGCCAGCAGTTTAAGGACACGCGGTCAGCCCCAGCATTTT. It specifies CASSLRTRGQPQHF.

V and J are TRBV6-1 and TRBJ2-6; no clear D gene. V lost 2 bases, J lost 12 bases, and 5 bases lay in between. The CDR3 covers 11 residues. Germline CDR1 and CDR2: MNHNS and SASEGT. The CDR3 loop is CASSEYSVLTF. DNA of the CDR3: TGTGCCAGCAGTGAATACTCCGTCCTGACTTTC.

The V call is TRBV5-1, the J call TRBJ2-2; 11 nucleotides match TRBD2. The CDR3 contains 18 residues. The junction had 6 bases not matched to a gene; V was cut back by 0 bases and J by 2 bases. Germline assignment: CDR1 SGHRS and CDR2 YFSETQ. As DNA, the CDR3 is TGCGCCAGCAGCTTGGGTCCGACTAGCGGGGACAACACCGGGGAGCTGTTTTTT. Translation: CASSLGPTSGDNTGELFF.

V and J are TRBV19 and TRBJ1-1; the match to TRBD1 covers 9 bases. The CDR3 totals 18 residues. V lost 0 bases and J lost 4; bases outside the gene matches: 12. Germline assignment: CDR1 LNHDA and CDR2 SQIVND (reference sequence). This CDR3 reads CASSIDRDRAERGTEAFF. DNA for the CDR3: TGTGCCAGTAGTATAGACCGGGACAGGGCGGAACGGGGCACTGAAGCTTTCTTT.

The gene calls are TRBV12-3 or TRBV12-4 and TRBJ1-1; tentatively, D is TRBD1 (6 bases). The germline V and J ends were trimmed by 6 bases and 3 bases, with 11 bases remaining between them. The CDR3 contains 13 residues. CDR3 protein: CASSPTGYTEAFF. CDR3 DNA: TGTGCCAGCAGCCCGACAGGATACACTGAAGCTTTCTTT.

The V call is TRBV4-1, the J call TRBJ1-6, with D perhaps matching TRBD1 (6 bases). Trimming removed 0 bases from V and 0 bases from J, with 15 bases in between. Germline CDR1 reads MGHRA; CDR2 reads YSYEKL. There are 19 residues in the CDR3. CDR3 sequence (DNA): TGCGCCAGCAGCCAAGAAGCGGACAGAAGTCGCTCCTATAATTCACCCCTCCACTTT. Translating gives CASSQEADRSRSYNSPLHF.

CDR3 amino acids: CASSDPRGPYNSPLHF. The CDR3 DNA is TGTGCCAGCAGTGACCCAAGGGGTCCCTATAATTCACCCCTCCACTTT. V gene TRBV28 combines with J gene TRBJ1-6, with D possibly being TRBD1 (5 bases). The germline CDR1 and CDR2 sequences are MDHEN and SYDVKM. The CDR3 loop spans 16 amino acids. Trimming took 5 bases from V and 2 from J, leaving 13 bases between them.

The chain is built from TRBV6-5 and TRBJ1-5; D unclear. The CDR3 runs 14 residues. V lost 5 bases to trimming and J lost 0 bases, with 8 bases between them. The germline V gene encodes CDR1 MNHEY and CDR2 SVGAGI. The CDR3 DNA reads TGTGCCAGCAGTAAGGAGGCTAGCAATCAGCCCCAGCATTTT. Protein product: CASSKEASNQPQHF.

The rearrangement joins TRBV19 to TRBJ2-2; TRBD1 agrees at 8 bases. After removal of 1 base from V and 3 bases from J, the junction contained 7 bases not matched to a gene. The CDR3 extends over 17 amino acids. CDR1 is LNHDA, CDR2 SQIVND, per germline (reference sequence). CDR3 DNA sequence: TGTGCCAGTAGTATAGGATACCAGGGGGCAGACACCGGGGAGCTGTTTTTT. It codes for CASSIGYQGADTGELFF.

The chain is built from TRBV4-2 and TRBJ1-4; the match to TRBD1 covers 7 bases. The CDR3 runs 16 residues. Unmatched junction bases numbered 12, after V lost 4 bases and J lost 7 bases. Germline assignment: CDR1 LGHNA and CDR2 YNFKEQ. DNA of the CDR3: TGTGCCAGCAGCCCGTCACTGACAGGGTATTCTGAAAAACTGTTTTTT. Translating gives CASSPSLTGYSEKLFF.